This T cell receptor beta chain was captured by sequencing in a study of T cells in Graves' hyperthyroidism and ophthalmopathy. At the level of the study: Upon initial diagnosis and before any treatment, peripheral blood was collected.

Ophthalmopathy cases met thresholds of Clinical Activity Score at least 3, NOSPECS grade at least 4 and duration under 3 months. RNA transcripts yielded amplified TCR beta CDR3 regions. TCR CDR3 underwent first-round RT-PCR with the HTBI primer set. TCRdb ran MiXCR on the multiplex PCR reads and lists one entry per CDR3 protein. The sample holds some 570,000 distinct CDR3 sequences, approximately 14% seen once. Sequencing used blood. The source of this sequence is a woman between 18 and 29 years old with Graves' ophthalmopathy.

The CDR3 nucleotides are TGTGCCAGCAGCACCAGGACAGGCCGCATAGACGAGCAGTACTTC. Translating it yields CASSTRTGRIDEQYF. The chain links TRBV4-2 to TRBJ2-7; TRBD1 matches 7 bases. The V segment lost 5 bases and the J segment 5 bases; nucleotides outside the gene matches: 12. There are 15 residues in the CDR3. In germline, CDR1 is LGHNA, CDR2 YNFKEQ.